The 22 T cell receptor beta chains given below trace back to one sample, sequenced in a study of T cell changes during pregnancy in multiple sclerosis. Clones were sequenced by immunoSEQ multiplex PCR, and TCRdb holds only the in-frame ones, with some missing. The sample records around 30,000 clones, around 85% being singletons. This sample comprised CD8+ T cells from peripheral blood mononuclear cells, obtained after pregnancy. Receptors were obtained from a female donor with multiple sclerosis, enrolled in a pregnancy study.

This chain links TRBV10-3 with TRBJ2-1; D possibly corresponds to TRBD1 (7 bases). The V and J ends lost 8 bases and 4 bases respectively, with 18 bases between them. The length of the CDR3 is 15 residues. Germline V gene lookup returns CDR1 ENHRY and CDR2 SYGVKD. The CDR3: CAIWEARGEYNEQFF. For the CDR3, the DNA is TGTGCCATCTGGGAGGCCAGGGGGGAATACAATGAGCAGTTCTTC.

V and J are TRBV29-1 and TRBJ2-2, with a possible D match to TRBD2 (5 bases). V lost 3 bases to trimming and J lost 7 bases, with 9 bases between them. The CDR3 length is 12 residues. The germline gives CDR1 SQVTM, CDR2 ANQGSEA. Here the CDR3 reads CSVDHGDGELFF. In DNA, the CDR3 is TGCAGCGTTGATCACGGGGACGGGGAGCTGTTTTTT.

This clone has only a few counts. This chain links TRBV9 with TRBJ1-2; 8 nucleotides agree with TRBD1. In germline, CDR1 is SGDLS, CDR2 YYNGEE. The CDR3 extends over 13 amino acids. V lost 4 bases and J lost 5; bases outside the gene matches: 4. The CDR3 bases are TGTGCCAGCAGCCCTCGGACAGGGTATGGCTACACCTTC. It encodes CASSPRTGYGYTF.

The chain couples TRBV10-3 to TRBJ1-1, with D possibly matching TRBD1 (6 bases). The CDR3 is 13 amino acids. Trimming removed 9 bases from V and 0 bases from J, with 11 bases in between. Germline V lookup: CDR1 ENHRY, CDR2 SYGVKD. The CDR3 spells CAIQGHLNTEAFF. The DNA for the CDR3 is TGTGCCATTCAGGGGCACTTGAACACTGAAGCTTTCTTT.

V usage is TRBV21-1 and J usage is TRBJ2-1; TRBD1 was called by the table and not checked on the DNA. TRBV21-1 is described as a pseudogene. The CDR3 sequence is 14 residues long. CDR3 residues: CASSARQALVEQFF. CDR3 DNA sequence: TGTGCCAGCAGCGCCCGACAGGCCCTGGTCGAGCAGTTCTTC.

The rearrangement uses TRBV4-1 and TRBJ1-2, with TRBD1 matching 8 bases. Germline V gene sequence: CDR1 MGHRA, CDR2 YSYEKL. The CDR3 is 15 residues long. Losses at the gene ends were 4 bases for V and 3 bases for J; bases not matched to a gene: 7. The chain's CDR3 is CASSLDRGADYGYTF. The CDR3 nucleotides read TGCGCCAGCAGCCTAGACAGGGGCGCCGACTATGGCTACACCTTC.

The V call is TRBV7-6, the J call TRBJ2-7; 10 nucleotides match TRBD2. Germline-derived CDR1 and CDR2 are SGHVS and FNYEAQ. The trim removed 5 bases at V and 6 bases at J, leaving 7 bases unmatched. The CDR3 extends over 14 amino acids. The CDR3 DNA follows: TGTGCCAGCAGCCCGCGACTAGCGGGCGGCGAGCAGTACTTC. Translated, it gives CASSPRLAGGEQYF.

V usage is TRBV15 and J usage is TRBJ2-1; no clear D. The V end lost 1 base, the J end lost 0 bases, and 7 bases lay between the germline ends. The CDR3 has 15 residues. Germline CDR1 is LNHNV and CDR2 is YYDKDF (reference sequence). The CDR3 protein is CATSRVKSSYNEQFF. The CDR3 DNA reads TGTGCCACCAGCAGAGTGAAGAGCTCCTACAATGAGCAGTTCTTC.

V usage is TRBV6-1 and J usage is TRBJ1-4, with TRBD1 as a possible D gene (6 bases). With 2 bases removed from V and 0 bases from J, the gap between germline ends came to 19 bases. In germline, CDR1 is MNHNS, CDR2 SASEGT. The CDR3 covers 19 residues. This CDR3 reads CASSESEGDYVSTNEKLFF. The CDR3 DNA sequence: TGTGCCAGCAGTGAATCGGAGGGGGACTACGTTTCAACTAATGAAAAACTGTTTTTT.

The chain has TRBV28 and TRBJ1-2, with TRBD1 identical over 8 bases. Germline-derived CDR1 and CDR2 are MDHEN and SYDVKM. The CDR3 has 16 amino acids. V was pared by 5 bases and J by 0 bases, with 8 bases of the junction left unmatched. The CDR3 nucleotides are TGTGCCAGCAGTCCTACAGGGGGGTTTTCTAACTATGGCTACACCTTC. Translated, it gives CASSPTGGFSNYGYTF.

V usage is TRBV30 and J usage is TRBJ2-5; TRBD2 agrees at 14 bases. The CDR3 loop spans 14 amino acids. From germline, CDR1 is GTSNPN and CDR2 SVGIG (reference sequence). Germline trimming cut 7 bases from V and 5 bases from J; bases unmatched to any gene: 6. The CDR3 DNA reads as TGTGCCTCGACCGGGACTAGCGGGGGCGAGACCCAGTACTTC. Encoded protein: CASTGTSGGETQYF.

This clone was recorded a few times. The V and J genes are TRBV18 and TRBJ2-7; D is unresolved. The V end was cut by 3 bases, the J end by 1 base, with 7 bases between. This CDR3 has 13 amino acids. Germline CDR1 and CDR2: KGHSH and LQKENI. The CDR3 region is CASSPPGSYEQYF. The CDR3 bases are TGTGCCAGCTCACCCCCGGGTTCCTACGAGCAGTACTTC.

In this sample, this clone turned up a few times. The chain uses TRBV2 and TRBJ1-6; D unclear. This CDR3 contains 14 residues. Trimming took off 8 bases at V and 0 bases at J, with 8 bases between the two ends. Germline lookup yields CDR1 SNHLY and CDR2 FYNNEI. CDR3 region: CASGGSSYNSPLHF. The CDR3 bases are TGTGCCAGCGGAGGGAGCTCCTATAATTCACCCCTCCACTTT.

This clone has a single count. The chain combines TRBV11-2 with TRBJ1-2; D uncertain. Germline V gives CDR1 SGHAT, CDR2 FQNNGV. The CDR3 has 15 amino acids. Trimming removed 0 bases at V and 4 bases at J, with 12 bases between. For the CDR3, the DNA is TGTGCCAGCAGCTTAGATGAGGCTTCCTTCTATGGCTACACCTTC. Its protein product is CASSLDEASFYGYTF.

This chain links TRBV15 with TRBJ1-5; TRBD1 agrees at 7 bases. CDR1 is LNHNV, CDR2 YYDKDF, per germline (reference sequence). V was clipped by 2 bases and J by 5 bases; unmatched bases: 6. The CDR3 extends over 15 amino acids. CDR3 loop: CATSRSRDRYQPQHF. The CDR3 DNA reads TGTGCCACCAGCAGATCCCGGGACAGATATCAGCCCCAGCATTTT.

This clone is medium-sized within its sample. J is TRBJ1-2 and V is TRBV10-3; D perhaps matches TRBD1 (6 bases). Germline V gene sequence: CDR1 ENHRY, CDR2 SYGVKD. Trimming left V 10 bases short and J 4 bases short, with 10 bases between. The CDR3 totals 11 residues. The CDR3 protein is CATAQGYGYTF. The CDR3 region has the DNA TGTGCCACTGCACAGGGCTATGGCTACACCTTC.

The rearrangement links TRBV27 to TRBJ2-5; the match to TRBD2 covers 7 bases. Germline loops: CDR1 MNHEY, CDR2 SMNVEV (reference sequence). Trimming at V came to 3 bases and at J to 5 bases, leaving 6 bases not matched to a gene. The CDR3 runs 14 residues. This CDR3 is CASSLFVGGETQYF. Written as DNA, the CDR3 is TGTGCCAGCAGTTTGTTTGTGGGAGGGGAGACCCAGTACTTC.

The chain carries TRBV6-1 and TRBJ1-1; D possibly corresponds to TRBD1 (5 bases). CDR1 MNHNS and CDR2 SASEGT come from the germline V gene. V was pared by 8 bases and J by 1 base, with 11 bases between. The CDR3 consists of 13 residues. Here the CDR3 reads CASHRKPNTEAFF. The CDR3, as DNA: TGTGCCAGCCACAGGAAACCGAACACTGAAGCTTTCTTT.

The rearrangement uses TRBV7-8 and TRBJ2-7; D is perhaps TRBD2 (6 bases). Between the trimmed V and J ends, which lost 0 bases and 4 bases, there was a span of 22 bases. The germline CDR1 and CDR2 sequences are SGHVS and FQNEAQ. The CDR3 covers 18 residues. The CDR3 loop reads CASSLAGGIFGTGYEQYF. The CDR3 bases are TGTGCCAGCAGCTTAGCGGGAGGAATTTTTGGGACGGGGTACGAGCAGTACTTC.

V is TRBV5-6 and J is TRBJ2-7; 11 bases fit TRBD1. J gave up 3 bases and V 0 bases, and 2 bases lay outside the gene matches. The CDR3 runs 15 residues. CDR1 SGHDT and CDR2 YYEEEE come from the germline V gene. The CDR3 protein is CASSLAGTGGYEQYF. The CDR3 DNA follows: TGTGCCAGCAGCTTGGCCGGGACAGGGGGCTACGAGCAGTACTTC.

This chain links TRBV25-1 with TRBJ1-1, with 7 nucleotides matching TRBD1. Looked up from germline, CDR1 is MGHDK and CDR2 is SYGVNS. The V gene end was trimmed by 6 bases and the J gene end by 6 bases; junction bases not matched to a gene: 7. This CDR3 contains 13 residues. The CDR3, as DNA: TGTGCCAGCAGCCTACAGGGGTCCCCTGAAGCTTTCTTT. It specifies CASSLQGSPEAFF.

This sequence joins TRBV11-2 and TRBJ2-1; the D gene is possibly TRBD1 (5 bases). Between the trimmed V and J ends, which lost 0 bases and 4 bases, there was a span of 10 bases. The CDR3 is made up of 15 amino acids. The germline V gene encodes CDR1 SGHAT and CDR2 FQNNGV. The CDR3 DNA reads as TGTGCCAGCAGCTTAGATCCAGGGCGATACAATGAGCAGTTCTTC. Protein sequence: CASSLDPGRYNEQFF.